The clone carrying this T cell receptor (beta chain) showed up just once. Compared with germline, one end of the junction differs, possibly owing to a read error. This CDR3 is built from 16 residues. Germline assignment: CDR1 SGHAT and CDR2 FQNNGV. No cell sorting was done before RNA was extracted from the tissue. This sample is part of a study of tumor and adjacent non-tumor tissue in lung cancer. The library came from three nested PCR rounds adapted from ARM-PCR protocols. TCRdb re-called the multiplex PCR reads with MiXCR, one entry per CDR3 protein. The repertoire has 70,000 to 80,000 distinct CDR3 sequences, 55% to 75% of them found once; the top ten carry about a tenth.

The sequence derives from a woman in her 40s with non-small cell lung cancer. The specimen sequenced was lung tumor tissue. This sequence joins TRBV11-2 and TRBJ1-4, with D unclear. CDR3 nucleotide sequence: TGTGCCACCAGCCAAATAGTTACCCGGAGGAGTGAAAAACCGTATTTT. Protein: CATSQIVTRRSEKPYF.